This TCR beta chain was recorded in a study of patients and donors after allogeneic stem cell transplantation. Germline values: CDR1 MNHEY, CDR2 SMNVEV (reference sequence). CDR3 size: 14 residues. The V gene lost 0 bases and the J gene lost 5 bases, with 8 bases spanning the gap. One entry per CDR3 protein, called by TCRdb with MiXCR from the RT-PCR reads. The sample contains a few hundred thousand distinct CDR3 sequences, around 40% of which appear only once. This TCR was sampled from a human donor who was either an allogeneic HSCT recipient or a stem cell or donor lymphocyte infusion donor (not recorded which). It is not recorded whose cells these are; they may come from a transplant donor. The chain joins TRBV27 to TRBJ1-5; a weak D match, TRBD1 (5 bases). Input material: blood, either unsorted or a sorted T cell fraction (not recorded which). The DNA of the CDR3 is TGTGCCAGCAGTTTATCAGGGGCACATCAGCCCCAGCATTTT. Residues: CASSLSGAHQPQHF.